These T cell receptor beta chains were read from a single sample in a study of T cells in Graves' hyperthyroidism and ophthalmopathy. MiXCR was run by TCRdb on the multiplex PCR reads, yielding one entry per CDR3 protein. Altogether around 430,000 distinct CDR3 sequences are present, 15% being singletons, with the ten largest covering approximately 32%. The sequenced material came from blood. These receptors originate from a woman in her thirties with Graves' hyperthyroidism. The CDR3 runs from the conserved cysteine through the conserved F or W. The order of the fields is clone size, J gene, D gene, V gene, CDR3 protein, CDR3 DNA. The D gene is left open where the match is weak. Clone size is not always given. Where it is, it says once, few, many or a class for expanded clones.

NA TRBJ1-1 NA TRBV29-1 CSVEDRGAAAEAFF TGCAGCGTTGAAGATCGTGGGGCAGCGGCTGAAGCTTTCTTT
few TRBJ2-5 NA TRBV30 CAWREAGQETQYF TGTGCCTGGCGTGAGGCGGGGCAAGAGACCCAGTACTTC
NA TRBJ1-5 NA TRBV28 CASSLMGPQHF TGTGCCAGCAGTTTAATGGGGCCCCAGCATTTT
many TRBJ2-3 NA TRBV6-1 CASSEATSGLVTDTQYF TGTGCCAGCAGTGAAGCCACTTCGGGTCTTGTCACAGATACGCAGTATTTT
NA TRBJ1-1 NA TRBV29-1 CSVELRAGHTEAFF TGCAGCGTTGAATTGAGGGCAGGGCACACTGAAGCTTTCTTT
NA TRBJ2-7 NA TRBV24-1 CATGLVGGPYEQYF TGTGCCACCGGGCTAGTGGGGGGGCCGTACGAGCAGTACTTC
many TRBJ1-2 NA TRBV5-6 CASSYPGGNYGYTF TGTGCCAGCAGCTACCCGGGCGGGAACTATGGCTACACCTTC
many TRBJ2-1 NA TRBV28 CASKEYNEQFF TGTGCCAGCAAAGAGTACAATGAGCAGTTCTTC
NA TRBJ2-5 TRBD2 TRBV10-3 CAISEPAGGEETQYF TGTGCCATCAGTGAGCCAGCGGGAGGGGAAGAGACCCAGTACTTC
NA TRBJ1-1 NA TRBV7-8 CASSLVGEGTEAFF TGTGCCAGCAGCTTAGTCGGGGAAGGCACTGAAGCTTTCTTT
few TRBJ1-1 TRBD1 TRBV5-6 CASSLGQGQRRTEAFF TGTGCCAGCAGCCTGGGACAGGGTCAGCGACGAACTGAAGCTTTCTTT
NA TRBJ2-7 TRBD1 TRBV5-1 CASSSGTGGISYEQYF TGCGCCAGCAGCTCCGGGACAGGGGGAATTTCCTACGAGCAGTACTTC
many TRBJ2-3 NA TRBV18 CASSALGGGTDTQYF TGTGCCAGCTCGGCTCTTGGGGGAGGCACAGATACGCAGTATTTT
many TRBJ2-7 NA TRBV7-9 CASSLSRGRDEQYF TGTGCCAGCAGCCTTTCTAGGGGTCGAGACGAGCAGTACTTC
NA TRBJ1-1 TRBD1 TRBV5-1 CASQGQGYTEAFF TGCGCCAGCCAGGGACAGGGGTACACTGAAGCTTTCTTT
NA TRBJ1-5 TRBD1 TRBV12-3/TRBV12-4 CASSPGQADGQPQHF TGTGCCAGCAGTCCGGGACAGGCAGACGGTCAGCCCCAGCATTTT
NA TRBJ1-4 NA TRBV28 CASRLAGQQNEKLFF TGTGCCAGCAGACTAGCCGGACAGCAGAATGAAAAACTGTTTTTT
NA TRBJ2-3 TRBD2 TRBV5-4 CASSLGPGRGDTQYF TGTGCCAGCAGCTTGGGGCCGGGGAGGGGAGATACGCAGTATTTT
few TRBJ1-4 NA TRBV20-1 CSASLVPGRREKLFF TGCAGTGCTAGCTTAGTCCCCGGGAGACGTGAAAAACTGTTTTTT
many TRBJ2-1 TRBD2 TRBV28 CASSRGGGYGNEQFF TGTGCCAGCAGCCGGGGCGGGGGGTACGGGAATGAGCAGTTCTTC
many TRBJ1-5 TRBD1 TRBV20-1 CSARDVGGGQPQHF TGCAGTGCTAGAGATGTAGGGGGCGGTCAGCCCCAGCATTTT
NA TRBJ2-6 NA TRBV20-1 CSATTGRLSGANVLTF TGCAGTGCTACGACCGGACGCCTCTCTGGGGCCAACGTCCTGACTTTC
few TRBJ2-4 NA TRBV5-6 CASSPPLASGTAGAKNIQYF TGTGCCAGCAGCCCCCCCCTGGCCAGCGGCACCGCGGGGGCCAAAAACATTCAGTACTTC
NA TRBJ2-7 NA TRBV20-1 CSARGRPAEYEQYF TGCAGTGCTAGAGGCCGGCCAGCAGAGTACGAGCAGTACTTC
many TRBJ2-6 NA TRBV6-1 CASRGGIGANVLTF TGTGCCAGCAGGGGAGGAATTGGGGCCAACGTCCTGACTTTC
NA TRBJ2-5 NA TRBV2 CASSENRETQYF TGTGCCAGCAGCGAAAATCGGGAGACCCAGTACTTC
many TRBJ1-2 NA TRBV18 CASSRGAAYGYTF TGTGCCAGCTCACGAGGGGCCGCCTATGGCTACACCTTC
many TRBJ2-5 NA TRBV28 CASSLGSQETQYF TGTGCCAGCAGTTTGGGCAGCCAAGAGACCCAGTACTTC
few TRBJ2-7 TRBD2 TRBV10-3 CAISGQLAGYKEPGEQYF TGTGCCATCAGTGGGCAACTAGCGGGATATAAGGAGCCGGGCGAGCAGTACTTC
NA TRBJ1-4 NA TRBV7-9 CASSFRTPNEKLFF TGTGCCAGCAGCTTCAGGACCCCCAATGAAAAACTGTTTTTT
NA TRBJ2-1 NA TRBV14 CASSQDSFNEQFF TGTGCCAGCAGCCAAGACAGCTTCAATGAGCAGTTCTTC
many TRBJ2-3 NA TRBV2 CASSELTGTDTQYF TGTGCCAGCAGTGAACTAACTGGCACAGATACGCAGTATTTT
few TRBJ2-2 NA TRBV10-3 CAISSVEGGDANTGELFF TGTGCCATCAGTTCAGTTGAGGGCGGAGACGCGAACACCGGGGAGCTGTTTTTT